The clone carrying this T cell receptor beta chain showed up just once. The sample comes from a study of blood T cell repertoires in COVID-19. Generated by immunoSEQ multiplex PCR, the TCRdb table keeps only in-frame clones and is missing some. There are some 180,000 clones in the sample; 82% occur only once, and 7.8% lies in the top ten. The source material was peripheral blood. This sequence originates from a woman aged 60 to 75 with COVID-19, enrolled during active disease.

The chain's CDR3 is CASSQVSVREAFF. CDR3 sequence (DNA): TGTGCCAGCAGCCAAGTATCCGTGCGTGAAGCTTTCTTT. This rearrangement joins TRBV14 to TRBJ1-1; D gene ambiguous. The CDR3 runs 13 residues. V lost 1 base, J lost 7 bases, and 10 bases lay in between. Germline CDR1 and CDR2: SGHDN and FVKESK.